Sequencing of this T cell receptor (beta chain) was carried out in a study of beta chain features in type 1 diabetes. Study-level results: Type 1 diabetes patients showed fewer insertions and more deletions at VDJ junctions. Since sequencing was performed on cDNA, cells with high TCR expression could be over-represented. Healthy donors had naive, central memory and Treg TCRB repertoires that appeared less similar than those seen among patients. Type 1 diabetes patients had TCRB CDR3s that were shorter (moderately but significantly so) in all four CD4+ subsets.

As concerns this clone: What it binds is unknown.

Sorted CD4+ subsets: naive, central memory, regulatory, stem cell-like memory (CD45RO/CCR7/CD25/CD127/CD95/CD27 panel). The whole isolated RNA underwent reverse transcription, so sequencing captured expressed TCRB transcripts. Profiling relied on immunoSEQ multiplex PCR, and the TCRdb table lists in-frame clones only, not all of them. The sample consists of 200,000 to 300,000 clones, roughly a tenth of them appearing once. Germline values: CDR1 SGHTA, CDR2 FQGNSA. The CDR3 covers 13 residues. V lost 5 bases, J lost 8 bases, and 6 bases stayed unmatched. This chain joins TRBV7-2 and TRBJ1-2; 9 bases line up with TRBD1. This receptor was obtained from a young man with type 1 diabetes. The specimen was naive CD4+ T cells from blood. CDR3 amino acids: CASSQDRGVGYTF. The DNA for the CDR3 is TGTGCCAGCAGCCAGGACAGGGGAGTAGGCTACACCTTC. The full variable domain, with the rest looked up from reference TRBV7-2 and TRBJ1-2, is GAGVSQSPSNKVTEKGKDVELRCDPISGHTALYWYRQSLGQGLEFLIYFQGNSAPDKSGLPSDRFSAERTGGSVSTLTIQRTQQEDSAVYLCASSQDRGVGYTFGSGTRLTVV.